The T cell receptor (beta chain) described here comes from a study of blood T cells in healthy people across ages. The second PCR ran roughly 6 to 11 cycles with a sample-barcoded 5' primer and J-beta primers. A single record per CDR3 protein comes from TCRdb applying MiXCR to the 5' RACE reads. The sample lists 730,000 or so distinct CDR3 sequences; roughly two fifths were seen once. J lost 6 bases, V lost 7 bases, and 9 bases had no gene match. The CDR3 runs 13 residues. The study's findings and limits: The unknown donor CMV status may have confounded expanded clonotype changes.

As regards this clonotype: The target antigen is unknown.

The gene calls are TRBV12-3 or TRBV12-4 and TRBJ2-7; 7 bases map to TRBD1. The clonotype comes from a woman in her fifties or sixties in good health. Sequencing input: blood. The CDR3 nucleotides are TGTGCCAGCACCCCGACAGGGCTTGCCGAGCAGTACTTC. Protein product: CASTPTGLAEQYF.